The text below deals with one T cell receptor (beta chain). Its target is not known. The junction shows a germline mismatch at one end, possibly a read error. This sample is drawn from a study of early T cells in non-severe SARS-CoV-2 infection. Study context: RNA in bulk from unsorted whole blood was sequenced, and chains were unpaired.

Regarding the study as a whole: Matching results from VDJdb favored anti-spike CD8 responses, leaving private and CD4 specificities undetected.

The CDR3 totals 15 residues. Germline loops: CDR1 SGHTA, CDR2 FQGTGA. Individual cDNA molecules were tagged with unique molecular identifiers, the study reported. TCRdb used MiXCR to reprocess the 5' RACE reads, holding one entry per CDR3 protein. The sample records 45,000 to 75,000 distinct CDR3 sequences, around 8.9% being singletons. This receptor was identified in an adult who was a healthcare worker with PCR-confirmed SARS-CoV-2 infection or an uninfected control (not recorded which). Material for sequencing was whole blood. This sequence joins TRBV7-3 and TRBJ2-1; D unresolved. CDR3 residues: CASSSHSVSYNEQCF. CDR3 coding DNA: TGTGCCAGCAGCTCCCACTCGGTCTCCTACAATGAGCAGTGCTTC.